This section outlines one TCR beta chain sequence together with its context. Antigen: not known. At the DNA level, this CDR3 is encoded by other sequences in the same sample as well. These data come from a study of shared clonotypes between healthy human individuals. The authors divided CD4+ cells into CD45RA+ naive and CD45RA-negative memory subsets. General study points: It was observed that approximately 5% of naive CD4 clonotypes were shared across a few donors. Generation probability values for non-shared clonotypes were lower than those for clonotypes shared by all four donors.

The V gene's germline CDR1 is SGHRS and CDR2 YFSETQ. The CDR3 loop spans 15 amino acids. Losses at the gene ends were 2 bases for V and 7 bases for J; bases not matched to a gene: 6. Assay: immunoSEQ multiplex PCR; the TCRdb copy retains only in-frame clones and omits some. The sample records 1.4 million or so clones, 98% being singletons. The J gene is TRBJ2-1, the V gene TRBV5-1, with 10 bases fitting TRBD2. The clonotype originates from a man aged 25 to 40 in good health. Sequenced sample: naive CD4+ T cells sorted from blood. Subset meaning: CD45RA+ positively selected. The CDR3 DNA sequence: TGCGCCAGCAGCTTCCTAGCGGGAGTGGGGAATGAGCAGTTCTTC. Its translation: CASSFLAGVGNEQFF.